The T cell receptor beta chain described here comes from a study of T-cell memory formation after mild COVID-19. Study results and caveats: SARS-CoV-2 specificity was not confirmed for second-wave clones peaking on day 37. Some clones that responded turned up in pre-infection memory, which suggests that cross-reactive memory joined in.

A few counts support this clonotype. Its matching antigen is unknown. An end of the junction does not agree with germline; a read error may underlie this. MiXCR, run by TCRdb on the 5' RACE reads, gives a single entry per CDR3 protein. The sample carries around 370,000 distinct CDR3 sequences, 21% recorded once. The sample consisted of PBMCs or a T cell subset sorted from them (not recorded which). This sequence was found in an adult woman who had mild COVID-19 (a few samples of this study predate the infection). Cell type and time point are not known.

The CDR3 nucleotides are TGTGCCAGCAGCCAAGTCCCAGGGTGGGAGCACTTC. Protein product: CASSQVPGWEHF. The chain uses TRBV14 and TRBJ2-7; either TRBD1 or TRBD2 may supply D (5 bases each). CDR1 and CDR2 (germline): SGHDN, FVKESK. The CDR3 sequence is 12 residues long. The full variable domain, with the rest looked up from reference TRBV14 and TRBJ2-7, is EAGVTQFPSHSVIEKGQTVTLRCDPISGHDNLYWYRRVMGKEIKFLLHFVKESKQDESGMPNNRFLAERTGGTYSTLKVQPAELEDSGVYFCASSQVPGWEHFGPGTRLTVT.